This TCR beta chain was sequenced in a study of CD8+ T cells in alopecia areata. About the study: The drug, oral tofacitinib, was given to treated patients at 5 to 10 mg twice daily.

This sample's treatment: oral pan-JAK inhibitor, 5-10 mg twice daily. RNA was isolated and reverse transcribed to cDNA, the sequencing template. Sequenced by immunoSEQ multiplex PCR; TCRdb stores in-frame clones only, minus some. The repertoire consists of some 200,000 clones, with about three fifths occurring once and the leading ten covering around 3%. Germline V gives CDR1 SQVTM, CDR2 ANQGSEA. The V gene lost 6 bases and the J gene lost 0 bases, with 12 bases spanning the gap. The CDR3 contains 14 residues. This clone appeared a few times. This rearrangement joins TRBV29-1 to TRBJ1-3, with D hard to call. Sample: CD4+ T cells sorted from blood, taken at week 4, from a patient treated with tofacitinib. The receptor was isolated from a human donor with alopecia areata. CDR3 in amino acids: CSVRRRLSGNTIYF. CDR3 DNA sequence: TGCAGCGTACGTAGAAGACTCTCTGGAAACACCATATATTTT.